These 5 T cell receptor beta chains came from one sample sequenced in a study of cytomegalovirus exposure and HLA in healthy donors. The study ran its PCR with 60 Vbeta and 13 Jbeta primers. Sequencing used immunoSEQ multiplex PCR; TCRdb keeps in-frame clones, though not all of them. The sample records about 120,000 clones, around four fifths being singletons. Sequenced sample: PBMCs. The source is a man aged 25-45 years in good health and CMV-seropositive.

This clone turned up a few times. The chain couples TRBV27 to TRBJ2-1; TRBD2 might be the D (6 bases). V was pared by 5 bases and J by 4 bases, with 15 bases between. Germline loops: CDR1 MNHEY, CDR2 SMNVEV (reference sequence). The length of the CDR3 is 15 residues. CDR3 coding DNA: TGTGCCAGCAGTCCCCGAGGAGGGAGGTACAATGAGCAGTTCTTC. It codes for CASSPRGGRYNEQFF.

The chain joins TRBV27 to TRBJ1-2, with TRBD1 identical over 7 bases. The CDR3 extends over 17 amino acids. Losses at the gene ends were 4 bases for V and 3 bases for J; bases not matched to a gene: 14. Germline V gene data show CDR1 as MNHEY and CDR2 as SMNVEV (reference sequence). The CDR3 region is CASSSMKHRGADYGYTF. DNA of the CDR3: TGTGCCAGCAGTTCGATGAAACACAGGGGCGCCGACTATGGCTACACCTTC.

The chain combines TRBV7-3 with TRBJ2-1; 12 positions match TRBD2. After removal of 5 bases from V and 10 bases from J, the junction contained 6 bases not matched to a gene. The CDR3 consists of 14 residues. The germline CDR1 and CDR2 sequences are SGHTA and FQGTGA. CDR3: CASSLTSGSGEQFF. The CDR3 region has the DNA TGTGCCAGCAGCCTGACTAGCGGGAGTGGCGAGCAGTTCTTC. Full variable domain (missing parts from reference TRBV7-3 and TRBJ2-1): GAGVSQTPSNKVTEKGKYVELRCDPISGHTALYWYRQSLGQGPEFLIYFQGTGAADDSGLPNDRFFAVRPEGSVSTLKIQRTERGDSAVYLCASSLTSGSGEQFFGPGTRLTVL.

The V and J genes are TRBV11-2 and TRBJ2-5; 8 bases fit TRBD2. The CDR3 has 13 residues. From germline, CDR1 is SGHAT and CDR2 FQNNGV. J lost 2 bases, V lost 5 bases, and 1 base had no gene match. CDR3 residues: CASSRGGQETQYF. The CDR3 nucleotides are TGTGCCAGCAGCCGGGGGGGTCAAGAGACCCAGTACTTC.

The gene calls are TRBV7-2 and TRBJ2-1, with 15 bases aligning to TRBD2. Losses at the gene ends were 1 base for V and 10 bases for J; bases not matched to a gene: 11. This CDR3 contains 18 residues. Germline assignment: CDR1 SGHTA and CDR2 FQGNSA. CDR3 residues: CASSLVGLAGGLSGEQFF. The CDR3 nucleotides read TGTGCCAGCAGCTTAGTAGGACTAGCGGGAGGGTTGTCGGGAGAGCAGTTCTTC.